The entry below gives a single TCR beta chain sequence along with its context. Its antigen is unknown. Germline loops: CDR1 MGHRA, CDR2 YSYEKL. V lost 0 bases, J lost 10 bases, and 16 bases lay in between. The CDR3 is 15 amino acids. Surgery cases with the highest brain T cell transcript signatures were chosen for sequencing. The data derive from a study of brain T cells in children with intractable seizures. Findings and limits, study-wide: Clones missing pre-surgery may reflect undersampling of that blood sample. Viral specificity was inferred only from CDR3 similarity; HCMV serostatus was unknown.

Profiling relied on immunoSEQ multiplex PCR, and the TCRdb table lists in-frame clones only, not all of them. The sample shows about 80,000 clones, about 93% of them seen only once. This TCR derives from a girl aged 2 to 9 with Rasmussen encephalitis and intractable seizures. The specimen was peripheral blood, collected at surgery. The chain has TRBV4-1 and TRBJ2-1, with D maybe TRBD2 (5 bases). In DNA form, the CDR3 reads TGCGCCAGCAGCCAAGATCCCGGACTGAGCTTAGAGCAGTTCTTC. Its translation is CASSQDPGLSLEQFF.